The next 20 T cell receptor beta chains were all read from a single sample in a study of T cell responses to AZD1222 COVID-19 vaccine. Generated by immunoSEQ multiplex PCR, the TCRdb table keeps only in-frame clones and is missing some. The sample gives approximately 160,000 clones, 75% to 95% of which show up once; about 4.2% is in the top ten. The specimen was peripheral blood, collected on day 0 of AZD1222 vaccination. Receptors were obtained from an adult in good health.

V gene TRBV28 combines with J gene TRBJ1-2, with 7 bases matching TRBD1. Germline V CDR1 and CDR2: MDHEN, SYDVKM. With V trimmed by 1 base and J by 6 bases, 8 bases remained unmatched. The CDR3 has 15 amino acids. CDR3 nucleotides: TGTGCCAGCAGTTTATCGGATGGGACAGACAATGGCTACACCTTC. It codes for CASSLSDGTDNGYTF.

The rearrangement links TRBV4-1 to TRBJ1-3, with D possibly being TRBD1 (5 bases). This CDR3 has 16 residues. Germline assignment: CDR1 MGHRA and CDR2 YSYEKL. Trimming removed 1 base from V and 4 bases from J, with 14 bases in between. CDR3 in amino acids: CASSQASRAEGNTIYF. DNA of the CDR3: TGCGCCAGCAGCCAAGCAAGCAGGGCAGAAGGAAACACCATATATTTT.

This chain connects TRBV6-5 to TRBJ1-1; no definite D call. CDR1 and CDR2 (germline): MNHEY, SVGAGI. The length of the CDR3 is 15 residues. Trimming removed 0 bases from V and 7 bases from J, with 15 bases in between. CDR3 in DNA: TGTGCCAGCAGTTACTCCGGGGTGGGGAGCTTTGAAGCTTTCTTT. Translated, it gives CASSYSGVGSFEAFF.

This clone was seen a single time. This rearrangement joins TRBV18 to TRBJ1-1; unclear D gene. V was cut by 1 base and J by 1 base, with 4 bases left in between. Germline CDR1 KGHSH, CDR2 LQKENI. This CDR3 spans 13 amino acids. The CDR3 protein is CASSPLSNTEAFF. The CDR3 nucleotides read TGTGCCAGCTCACCACTCTCGAACACTGAAGCTTTCTTT. Supplemented by reference TRBV18 and TRBJ1-1, the full variable domain reads NAGVMQNPRHLVRRRGQEARLRCSPMKGHSHVYWYRQLPEEGLKFMVYLQKENIIDESGMPKERFSAEFPKEGPSILRIQQVVRGDSAAYFCASSPLSNTEAFFGQGTRLTVV.

The V and J genes are TRBV7-3 and TRBJ2-2, with 7 bases identical to TRBD1. The CDR3 is 15 amino acids. Germline V CDR1 and CDR2: SGHTA, FQGTGA. V was clipped by 5 bases and J by 1 base; unmatched bases: 4. The CDR3 loop reads CASSPDRWNTGELFF. The DNA of the CDR3 is TGTGCCAGCAGCCCGGACAGGTGGAACACCGGGGAGCTGTTTTTT.

The chain recombines TRBV2 with TRBJ1-5; D is unresolved. The CDR3 consists of 16 residues. Germline assignment: CDR1 SNHLY and CDR2 FYNNEI. V dropped 8 bases and J dropped 0 bases, with 17 bases sitting between them. The CDR3 region has the DNA TGTGCCAGCGCGGAACGGGTCGGTTATAGCAATCAGCCCCAGCATTTT. Amino acid sequence: CASAERVGYSNQPQHF.

The chain joins TRBV10-3 to TRBJ1-1, with a possible D match to TRBD1 (6 bases). With 6 bases removed from V and 4 bases from J, the gap between germline ends came to 9 bases. The CDR3 spans 12 residues. CDR1 and CDR2 from the germline V gene are ENHRY and SYGVKD. CDR3 amino acids: CAISPQGTEAFF. CDR3 DNA sequence: TGTGCCATCAGCCCACAGGGCACTGAAGCTTTCTTT.

This CDR3 is CASSLGPGGALNEQFF. The CDR3 DNA follows: TGTGCCAGCAGCTTAGGTCCCGGGGGAGCGCTCAATGAGCAGTTCTTC. V is TRBV7-6 and J is TRBJ2-1; possibly TRBD2 for D (6 bases). CDR1 SGHVS and CDR2 FNYEAQ come from the germline V gene. CDR3 length: 16 residues. V lost 1 base, J lost 6 bases, and 16 bases lay in between.

The genes are TRBV24-1 and TRBJ1-3; perhaps TRBD1 as D (5 bases). The CDR3 spans 16 residues. The germline gives CDR1 KGHDR, CDR2 SFDVKD. V shed 4 bases and J shed 0 bases, with 12 bases lying between them. The CDR3 coding sequence is TGTGCCACCAGTGACCCCGCCGGGACCTCTGGAAACACCATATATTTT. Encoded protein: CATSDPAGTSGNTIYF.

The rearrangement joins TRBV6-5 to TRBJ2-7; 7 bases line up with TRBD1. V dropped 4 bases and J dropped 4; count of bases not matched to a gene: 7. This CDR3 has 14 amino acids. Germline lookup yields CDR1 MNHEY and CDR2 SVGAGI. The CDR3 sequence is CASSSKGQVYEQYF. For the CDR3, the DNA is TGTGCCAGCAGTTCGAAAGGACAGGTGTACGAGCAGTACTTC.

As to this clone: A read error may produce the germline difference seen at one junction end. This rearrangement joins TRBV25-1 to TRBJ1-2; no definite D call. Germline assignment: CDR1 MGHDK and CDR2 SYGVNS. The CDR3 covers 12 residues. The CDR3 nucleotides read TGTGCCAGCAGTGCCATTTCCGTCCCGGCCGAATTC. As protein: CASSAISVPAEF.

In nucleotides, the CDR3 is TGTGCCAGCAGTTACTCGAAAGTCCGATACTCCTACGAGCAGTACTTC. Its protein is CASSYSKVRYSYEQYF. The V call is TRBV6-6, the J call TRBJ2-7, with D unresolved. Deletions cut 0 bases from V and 0 bases from J, with 12 bases between. The CDR3 contains 16 residues. CDR1 and CDR2 (germline): MNHNY, SVGAGI (reference sequence).

The chain uses TRBV6-5 and TRBJ1-1, with D perhaps matching TRBD1 (5 bases). From germline, CDR1 is MNHEY and CDR2 SVGAGI. The V end lost 5 bases, the J end lost 3 bases, and 10 bases lay between the germline ends. This CDR3 has 13 amino acids. CDR3 in DNA: TGTGCCAGCAGTCACGGGGGGGACACTGAAGCTTTCTTT. It is translated as CASSHGGDTEAFF.

The V call is TRBV10-3, the J call TRBJ1-3, with D possibly TRBD1 on 5 matching bases. This CDR3 is 15 amino acids long. The germline CDR1 and CDR2 sequences are ENHRY and SYGVKD. V was shortened by 6 bases and J by 2 bases, with 14 bases between the two germline ends. Written as DNA, the CDR3 is TGTGCCATCAGAAAAACAGGAGAACCTGGAAACACCATATATTTT. It specifies CAIRKTGEPGNTIYF.

This clone occurred a few times. The chain has TRBV6-2 or TRBV6-3 and TRBJ2-7; 9 nucleotides match TRBD1. The CDR3 totals 15 residues. Germline V gene data show CDR1 as MNHEY and CDR2 as SVGEGT. Trimming took 5 bases from V and 4 from J; bases not matched to a gene: 9. In nucleotides, the CDR3 is TGTGCCAGCAGTAAGCCGGGACAGGGTCGATACGAGCAGTACTTC. Its translation: CASSKPGQGRYEQYF.

This rearrangement joins TRBV2 to TRBJ1-5; D is undetermined. V shed 8 bases and J shed 4 bases, with 12 bases lying between them. The CDR3 has 13 amino acids. Germline loops: CDR1 SNHLY, CDR2 FYNNEI. CDR3 DNA sequence: TGTGCCAGCTCTATGACACAAAATCAGCCCCAGCATTTT. Translation: CASSMTQNQPQHF. Full variable domain (missing parts from reference TRBV2 and TRBJ1-5): EPEVTQTPSHQVTQMGQEVILRCVPISNHLYFYWYRQILGQKVEFLVSFYNNEISEKSEIFDDQFSVERPDGSNFTLKIRSTKLEDSAMYFCASSMTQNQPQHFGDGTRLSIL.

This chain connects TRBV5-1 to TRBJ2-7; 15 bases fit TRBD2. Per the germline V gene, CDR1 is SGHRS and CDR2 is YFSETQ. V was clipped by 3 bases and J by 6 bases; unmatched bases: 13. The CDR3 runs to 18 residues. The CDR3 coding sequence is TGCGCCAGCAGCTCAGAGTGCCTGGGACTAGCGGGAGGCTGCGAGCAGTACTTC. Translated, it gives CASSSECLGLAGGCEQYF.

The chain is built from TRBV5-1 and TRBJ2-3; 7 bases match TRBD2. V lost 0 bases and J lost 1; bases outside the gene matches: 5. Germline-derived CDR1 and CDR2 are SGHRS and YFSETQ. This CDR3 has 16 amino acids. CDR3 in amino acids: CASSLARSGGTDTQYF. For the CDR3, the DNA is TGCGCCAGCAGCTTGGCCCGGAGCGGGGGCACAGATACGCAGTATTTT.

The chain employs TRBV11-2 and TRBJ1-1, with D tentatively TRBD1 (6 bases). Looked up from germline, CDR1 is SGHAT and CDR2 is FQNNGV. V was cut by 3 bases and J by 8 bases, with 19 bases left in between. The CDR3 consists of 15 residues. The CDR3 DNA follows: TGTGCCAGCAGCTTGGGTCGAGGGGCAGGGACAGAAGCTTTCTTT. This sequence encodes CASSLGRGAGTEAFF.

On this clone: Germline is not matched at one junction end, which may reflect a read error. Here the CDR3 reads CASSLAGTPNTGELFF. CDR3 coding DNA: TGTGCTAGCAGCTTAGCTGGGACCCCGAACACCGGGGAGCTGTTTTTT. The chain carries TRBV7-7 and TRBJ2-2; D tentatively fits TRBD1 or TRBD2 (5 bases each). Germline values: CDR1 SSHAT, CDR2 FNYEAQ (reference sequence). There are 16 residues in the CDR3.